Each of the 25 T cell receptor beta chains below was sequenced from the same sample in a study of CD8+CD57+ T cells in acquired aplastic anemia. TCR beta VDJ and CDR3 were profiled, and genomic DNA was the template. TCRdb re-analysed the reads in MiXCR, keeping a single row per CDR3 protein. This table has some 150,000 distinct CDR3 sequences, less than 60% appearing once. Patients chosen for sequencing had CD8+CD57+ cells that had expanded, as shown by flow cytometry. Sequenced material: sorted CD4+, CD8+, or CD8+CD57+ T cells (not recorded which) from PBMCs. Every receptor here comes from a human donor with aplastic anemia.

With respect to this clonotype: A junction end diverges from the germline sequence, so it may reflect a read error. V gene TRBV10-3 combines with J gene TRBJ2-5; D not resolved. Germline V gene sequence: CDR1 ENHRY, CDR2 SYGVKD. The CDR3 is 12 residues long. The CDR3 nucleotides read TGTGCCAGCAGTTACTCGTCCGAGGCCCAGTACTTC. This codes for CASSYSSEAQYF.

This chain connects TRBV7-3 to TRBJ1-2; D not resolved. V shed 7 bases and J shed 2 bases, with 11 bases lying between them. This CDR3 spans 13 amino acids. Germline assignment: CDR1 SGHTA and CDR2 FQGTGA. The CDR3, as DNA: TGTGCCAGCATCGAGACCGGGAACTATGGCTACACCTTC. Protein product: CASIETGNYGYTF. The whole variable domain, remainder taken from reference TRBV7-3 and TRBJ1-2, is GAGVSQTPSNKVTEKGKYVELRCDPISGHTALYWYRQSLGQGPEFLIYFQGTGAADDSGLPNDRFFAVRPEGSVSTLKIQRTERGDSAVYLCASIETGNYGYTFGSGTRLTVV.

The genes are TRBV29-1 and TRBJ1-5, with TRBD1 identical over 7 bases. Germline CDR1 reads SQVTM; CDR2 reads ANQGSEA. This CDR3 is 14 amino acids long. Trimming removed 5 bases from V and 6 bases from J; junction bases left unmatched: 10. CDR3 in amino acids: CSVTRDRDGQPQHF. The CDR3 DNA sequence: TGCAGCGTTACCCGGGACAGAGACGGTCAGCCCCAGCATTTT. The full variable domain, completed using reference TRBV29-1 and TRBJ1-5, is SAVISQKPSRDICQRGTSLTIQCQVDSQVTMMFWYRQQPGQSLTLIATANQGSEATYESGFVIDKFPISRPNLTFSTLTVSNMSPEDSSIYLCSVTRDRDGQPQHFGDGTRLSIL.

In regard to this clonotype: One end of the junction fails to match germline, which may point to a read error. CDR3 region: CASIQGSPMNTEAFF. CDR3 bases: TGCGCCAGTATACAGGGGAGTCCTATGAACACTGAAGCTTTCTTT. This rearrangement joins TRBV19 to TRBJ1-1, with 7 bases matching TRBD1. From germline, CDR1 is LNHDA and CDR2 SQIVND (reference sequence). The CDR3 is made up of 15 amino acids.

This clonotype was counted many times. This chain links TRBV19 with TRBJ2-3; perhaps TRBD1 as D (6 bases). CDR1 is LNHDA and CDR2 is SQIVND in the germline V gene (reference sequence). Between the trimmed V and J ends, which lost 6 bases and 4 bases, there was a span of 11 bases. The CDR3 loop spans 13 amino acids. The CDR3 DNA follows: TGTGCCAGTAGCGACAGGCGGGCAGATACGCAGTATTTT. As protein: CASSDRRADTQYF.

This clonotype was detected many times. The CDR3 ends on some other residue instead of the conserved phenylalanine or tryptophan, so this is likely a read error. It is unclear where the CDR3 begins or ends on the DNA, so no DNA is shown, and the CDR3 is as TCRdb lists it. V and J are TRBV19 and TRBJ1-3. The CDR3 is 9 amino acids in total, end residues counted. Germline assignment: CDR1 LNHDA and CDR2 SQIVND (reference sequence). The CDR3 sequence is CASPQGLPR.

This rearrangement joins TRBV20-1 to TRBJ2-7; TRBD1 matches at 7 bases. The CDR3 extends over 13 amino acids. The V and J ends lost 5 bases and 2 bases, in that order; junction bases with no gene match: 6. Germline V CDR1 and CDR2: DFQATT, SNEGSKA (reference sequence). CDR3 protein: CSAHDRVAYEQYF. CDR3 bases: TGCAGTGCTCATGACAGGGTAGCCTACGAGCAGTACTTC.

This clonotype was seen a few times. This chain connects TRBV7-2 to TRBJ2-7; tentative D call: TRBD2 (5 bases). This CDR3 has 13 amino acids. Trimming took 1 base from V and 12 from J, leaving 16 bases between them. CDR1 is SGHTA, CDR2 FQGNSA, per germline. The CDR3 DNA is TGTGCCAGCAGCTTAGGTTTTGGAGCGGTTCCGTACTTC. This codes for CASSLGFGAVPYF. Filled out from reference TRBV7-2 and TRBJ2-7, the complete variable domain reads GAGVSQSPSNKVTEKGKDVELRCDPISGHTALYWYRQSLGQGLEFLIYFQGNSAPDKSGLPSDRFSAERTGGSVSTLTIQRTQQEDSAVYLCASSLGFGAVPYFGPGTRLTVT.

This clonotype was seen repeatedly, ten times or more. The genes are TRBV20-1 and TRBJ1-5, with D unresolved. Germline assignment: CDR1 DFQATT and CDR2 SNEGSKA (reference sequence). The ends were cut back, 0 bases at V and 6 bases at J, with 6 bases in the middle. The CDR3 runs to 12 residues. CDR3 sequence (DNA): TGCAGTGCTAGAGACGGGCCTCAGCCCCAGCATTTT. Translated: CSARDGPQPQHF.

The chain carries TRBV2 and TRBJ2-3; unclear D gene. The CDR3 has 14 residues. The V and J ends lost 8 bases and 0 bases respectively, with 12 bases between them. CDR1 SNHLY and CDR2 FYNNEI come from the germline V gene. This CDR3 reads CASDDGRSTDTQYF. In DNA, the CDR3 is TGTGCCAGCGATGATGGGCGGAGCACAGATACGCAGTATTTT.

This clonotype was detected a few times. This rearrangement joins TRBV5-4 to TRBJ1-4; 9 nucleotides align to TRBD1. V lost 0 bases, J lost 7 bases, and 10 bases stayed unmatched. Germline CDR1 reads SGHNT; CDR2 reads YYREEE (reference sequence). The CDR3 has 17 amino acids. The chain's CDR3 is CASSLAGQGSPGEKLFF. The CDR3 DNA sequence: TGTGCCAGCAGCTTGGCGGGACAGGGATCCCCTGGTGAAAAACTGTTTTTT.

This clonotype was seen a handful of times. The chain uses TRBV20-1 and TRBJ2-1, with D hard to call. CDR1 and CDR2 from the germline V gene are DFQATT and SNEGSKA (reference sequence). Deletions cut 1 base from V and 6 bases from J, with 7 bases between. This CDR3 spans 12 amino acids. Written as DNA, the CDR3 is TGCAGTGCTAGAGTCCCGGGCAATGAGCAGTTCTTC. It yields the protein CSARVPGNEQFF.

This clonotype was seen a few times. The CDR3 is CASSPSKGGELFF. As DNA, the CDR3 is TGTGCCAGCAGCCCCAGTAAGGGTGGGGAGCTGTTTTTT. The chain employs TRBV5-6 and TRBJ2-2; D gene ambiguous. Deletions cut 4 bases from V and 8 bases from J, with 12 bases between. The germline gives CDR1 SGHDT, CDR2 YYEEEE. The CDR3 spans 13 residues.

Here the CDR3 DNA reads TGTGCCAGCAGCTTTACGACAGGCCAAGAGACCCAGTACTTC. Translated: CASSFTTGQETQYF. The rearrangement links TRBV11-2 to TRBJ2-5; TRBD1 might be the D (6 bases). V lost 3 bases to trimming and J lost 1 base, with 9 bases between them. Germline V CDR1 and CDR2: SGHAT, FQNNGV. CDR3 length: 14 amino acids.

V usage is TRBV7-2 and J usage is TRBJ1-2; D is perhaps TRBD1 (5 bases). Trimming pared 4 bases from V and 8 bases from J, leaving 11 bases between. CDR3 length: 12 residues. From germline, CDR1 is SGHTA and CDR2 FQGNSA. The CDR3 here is CASSSRAGGYTF. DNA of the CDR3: TGTGCCAGCAGCTCCAGGGCCGGAGGCTACACCTTC.

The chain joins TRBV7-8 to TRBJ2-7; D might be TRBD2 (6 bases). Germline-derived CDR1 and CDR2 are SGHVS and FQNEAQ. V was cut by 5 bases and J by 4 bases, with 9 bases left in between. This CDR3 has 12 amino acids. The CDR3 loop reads CASSESGYEQYF. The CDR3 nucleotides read TGTGCCAGCAGCGAAAGCGGGTACGAGCAGTACTTC.

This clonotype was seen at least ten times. The CDR3 here is CATSSSGITYNEQFF. CDR3 bases: TGTGCCACCTCGTCTAGCGGGATAACCTACAATGAGCAGTTCTTC. The chain carries TRBV19 and TRBJ2-1; 9 bases map to TRBD2. Germline CDR1 reads LNHDA; CDR2 reads SQIVND (reference sequence). The length of the CDR3 is 15 residues. The ends lost 10 bases at V and 2 bases at J; junction bases unmatched: 9.

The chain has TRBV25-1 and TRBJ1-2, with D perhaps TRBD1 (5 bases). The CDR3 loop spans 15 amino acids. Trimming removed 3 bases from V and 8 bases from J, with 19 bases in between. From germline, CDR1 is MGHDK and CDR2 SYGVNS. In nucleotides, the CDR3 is TGTGCCAGCAGTGACGTTAATAACAGGTCGGAAGGCTACACCTTC. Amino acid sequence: CASSDVNNRSEGYTF.

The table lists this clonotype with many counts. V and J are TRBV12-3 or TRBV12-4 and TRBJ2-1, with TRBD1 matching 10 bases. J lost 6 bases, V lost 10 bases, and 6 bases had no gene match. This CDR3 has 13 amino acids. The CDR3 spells CANNGTGANEQFF. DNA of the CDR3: TGTGCCAACAACGGGACAGGGGCCAATGAGCAGTTCTTC.

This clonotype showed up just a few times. CDR3 amino acids: CASSLGAPGRNQPQHF. CDR3 nucleotide sequence: TGTGCCAGCAGCTTGGGGGCTCCGGGGAGGAATCAGCCCCAGCATTTT. V and J are TRBV5-5 and TRBJ1-5; D gene uncertain. The CDR3 has 16 residues. CDR1 is SGHKS and CDR2 is YYEKEE in the germline V gene (reference sequence). V was pared by 0 bases and J by 4 bases, with 14 bases between.

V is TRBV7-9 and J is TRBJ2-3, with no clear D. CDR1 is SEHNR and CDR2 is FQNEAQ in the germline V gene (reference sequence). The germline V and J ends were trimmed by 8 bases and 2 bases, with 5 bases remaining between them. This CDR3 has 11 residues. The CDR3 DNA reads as TGTGCCAGCGACTCCACAGATACGCAGTATTTT. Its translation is CASDSTDTQYF.

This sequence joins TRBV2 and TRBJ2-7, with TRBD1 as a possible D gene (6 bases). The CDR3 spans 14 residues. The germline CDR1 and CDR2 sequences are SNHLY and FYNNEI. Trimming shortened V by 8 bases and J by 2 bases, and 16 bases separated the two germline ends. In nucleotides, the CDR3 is TGTGCCAGCGGGGCGTCGACAGGTCCCTACGAGCAGTACTTC. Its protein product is CASGASTGPYEQYF. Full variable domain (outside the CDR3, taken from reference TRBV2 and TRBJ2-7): EPEVTQTPSHQVTQMGQEVILRCVPISNHLYFYWYRQILGQKVEFLVSFYNNEISEKSEIFDDQFSVERPDGSNFTLKIRSTKLEDSAMYFCASGASTGPYEQYFGPGTRLTVT.

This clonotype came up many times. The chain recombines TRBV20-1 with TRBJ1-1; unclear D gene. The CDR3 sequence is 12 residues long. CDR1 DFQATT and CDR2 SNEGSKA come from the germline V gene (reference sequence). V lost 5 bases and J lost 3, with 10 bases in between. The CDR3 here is CSAGRPDTEAFF. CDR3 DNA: TGCAGTGCTGGGCGACCGGACACTGAAGCTTTCTTT.

The CDR3 protein is CASSPLVDRAYEQYF. CDR3 bases: TGTGCCAGCAGCCCCCTTGTGGACAGGGCCTACGAGCAGTACTTC. The chain recombines TRBV7-2 with TRBJ2-7, with 8 bases that match TRBD1. V was pared by 5 bases and J by 2 bases, with 8 bases of the junction left unmatched. This CDR3 has 15 residues. Germline CDR1 is SGHTA and CDR2 is FQGNSA.

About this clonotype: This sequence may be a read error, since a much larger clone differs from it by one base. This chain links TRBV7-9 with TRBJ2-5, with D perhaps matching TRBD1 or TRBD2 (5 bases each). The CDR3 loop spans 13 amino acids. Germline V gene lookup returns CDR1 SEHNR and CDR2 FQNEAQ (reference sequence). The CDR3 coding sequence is TGCGCCGGCAGCCAGGGACCCCAGGAGACCCAGTACTTC. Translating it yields CAGSQGPQETQYF.